The present T cell receptor beta chain was sequenced within a study of response to subunit inactivated influenza vaccine (dated 2018 in TCRdb). With regard to the full study: To follow how T cells responded to a trivalent subunit inactivated influenza vaccine, the researchers relied on deep quantitative profiling of the T cell receptor repertoire. General conclusions and limits of the study: It was suggested by the authors that each seasonal influenza vaccination may recruit only a limited number of new T cells.

This clonotype occurred a few times. The antigen it recognizes is unknown. It has no much larger one-base neighbor in the sample; base qualities were not kept. The protocol used for the library was RT-PCR. Sequencing relied on an Illumina HiSeq 2500. The public reads were reanalyzed by TCRdb: fastp trimming at Q25, MiXCR alignment, in-frame beta chains only. A single entry per CDR3 protein holds the most common genes and DNA from its merged rows. Across this sample there are over 650,000 distinct CDR3 sequences, with roughly 18% seen only once. The top ten clones comprise about a tenth of the sample. Including the terminal cysteine and phenylalanine, the CDR3 comprises 13 residues. CDR3 DNA is the only sequence kept; it has 39 bases, read in frame from the first base. Looking up the germline V gene (reference sequence) yields CDR1 DFQATT and CDR2 SNEGSKA. Deletion took 3 bases off V and 4 bases off J, with a span of 13 bases between the germline ends.

Here the sequenced sample was PBMCs from blood, taken roughly 5 days after vaccination. The sequence was collected from a man aged 50-60 years who received an inactivated influenza vaccine. Donor details come from another sample of the same person, matched by shared clones. The V gene is TRBV20-1 and the J gene is TRBJ2-7; TRBD2 is a weak D gene call, 6 bases matching. The CDR3 region reads CSARTSYLYEQYF. The nucleotide sequence is given as TGCAGTGCTAGGACTAGTTACCTTTACGAGCAGTACTTC.